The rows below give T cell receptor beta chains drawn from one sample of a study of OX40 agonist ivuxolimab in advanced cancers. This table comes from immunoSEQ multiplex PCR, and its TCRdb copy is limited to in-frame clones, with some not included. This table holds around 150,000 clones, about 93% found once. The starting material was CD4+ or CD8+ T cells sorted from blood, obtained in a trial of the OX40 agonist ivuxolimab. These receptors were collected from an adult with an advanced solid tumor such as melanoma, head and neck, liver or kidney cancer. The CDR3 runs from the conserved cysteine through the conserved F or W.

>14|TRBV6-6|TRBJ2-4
CASSSPNRVNIQYF
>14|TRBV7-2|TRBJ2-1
CASSQGASYNEQFF
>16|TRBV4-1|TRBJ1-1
CASSLLGPSGATEAFF
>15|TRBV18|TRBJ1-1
CASSPLRQGNTEAFF
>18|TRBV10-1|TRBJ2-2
CASIPPGGGRGRTGELFF
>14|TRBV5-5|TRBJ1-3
CASSLGGVGNTIYF
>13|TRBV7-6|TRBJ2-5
CASSSGGGETQYF
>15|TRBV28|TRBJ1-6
CASSILQGAGSPLHF
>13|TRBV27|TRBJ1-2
CASSWGQGAGYTF
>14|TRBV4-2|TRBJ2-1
CASSQGGRYNEQFF
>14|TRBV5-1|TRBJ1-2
CASSLVGEDYGYTF
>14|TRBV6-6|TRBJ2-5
CASSYSTGLETQYF
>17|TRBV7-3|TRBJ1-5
CASSIRRTGPSNQPQHF
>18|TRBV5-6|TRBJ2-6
CASSLTGTAISGANVLTF
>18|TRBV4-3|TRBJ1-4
CASSQVYFFRVRGEKLFF
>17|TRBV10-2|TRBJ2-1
CASSAFLSGGRYNEQFF
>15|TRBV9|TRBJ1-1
CASSVGQGAAIEAFF
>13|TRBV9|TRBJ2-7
CASSVTGYYEQYF
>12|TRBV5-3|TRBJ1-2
CARSLRPHGYTF
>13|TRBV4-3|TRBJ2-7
CASSQDQAYEQYF